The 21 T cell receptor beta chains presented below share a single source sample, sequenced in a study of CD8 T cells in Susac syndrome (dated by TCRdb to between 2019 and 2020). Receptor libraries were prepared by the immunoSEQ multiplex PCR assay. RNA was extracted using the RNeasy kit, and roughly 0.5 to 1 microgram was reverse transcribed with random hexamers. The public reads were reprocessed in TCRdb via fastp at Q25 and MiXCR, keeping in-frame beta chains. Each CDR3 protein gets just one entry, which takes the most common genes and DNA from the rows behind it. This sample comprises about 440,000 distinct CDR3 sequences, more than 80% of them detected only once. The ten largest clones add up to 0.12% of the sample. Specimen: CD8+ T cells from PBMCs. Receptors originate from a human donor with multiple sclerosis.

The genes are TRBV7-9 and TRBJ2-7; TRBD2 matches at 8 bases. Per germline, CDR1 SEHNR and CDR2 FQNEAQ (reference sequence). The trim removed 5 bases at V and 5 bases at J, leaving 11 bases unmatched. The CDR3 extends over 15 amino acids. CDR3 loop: CASSHAGLVFHEQYF. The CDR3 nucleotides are TGTGCCAGCAGCCACGCGGGACTAGTTTTCCACGAGCAGTACTTC.

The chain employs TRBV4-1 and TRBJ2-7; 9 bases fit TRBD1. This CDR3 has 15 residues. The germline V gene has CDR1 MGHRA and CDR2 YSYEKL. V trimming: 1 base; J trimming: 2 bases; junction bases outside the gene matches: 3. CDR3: CASSQATGGAYEQYF. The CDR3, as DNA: TGCGCCAGCAGCCAAGCGACAGGGGGTGCCTACGAGCAGTACTTC.

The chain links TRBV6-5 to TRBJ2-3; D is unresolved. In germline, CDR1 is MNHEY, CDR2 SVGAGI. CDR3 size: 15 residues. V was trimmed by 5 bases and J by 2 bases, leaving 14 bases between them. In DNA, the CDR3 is TGTGCCAGCAGTCTTGTAGACGGCATCACAGATACGCAGTATTTT. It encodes CASSLVDGITDTQYF.

CDR3 nucleotide sequence: TGTGCCAGCAGTTTATCGCCCAGCATAAACACTGAAGCTTTCTTT. Its translation: CASSLSPSINTEAFF. The rearrangement uses TRBV27 and TRBJ1-1; D remains unclear. The CDR3 covers 15 residues. V lost 0 bases and J lost 2, with 10 bases in between. Per germline, CDR1 MNHEY and CDR2 SMNVEV (reference sequence).

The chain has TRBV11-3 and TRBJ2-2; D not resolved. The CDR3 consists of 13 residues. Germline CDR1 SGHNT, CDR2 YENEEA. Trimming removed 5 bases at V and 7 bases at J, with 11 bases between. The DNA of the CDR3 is TGTGCCAGCAGCCCCTTCGACGGCGGGGAGCTGTTTTTT. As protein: CASSPFDGGELFF.

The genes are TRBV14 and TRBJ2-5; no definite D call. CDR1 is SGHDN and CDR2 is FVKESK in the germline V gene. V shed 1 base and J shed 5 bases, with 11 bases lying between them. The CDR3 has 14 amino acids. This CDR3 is CASSQVHPGETQYF. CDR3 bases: TGTGCCAGCAGCCAAGTTCATCCCGGGGAGACCCAGTACTTC.

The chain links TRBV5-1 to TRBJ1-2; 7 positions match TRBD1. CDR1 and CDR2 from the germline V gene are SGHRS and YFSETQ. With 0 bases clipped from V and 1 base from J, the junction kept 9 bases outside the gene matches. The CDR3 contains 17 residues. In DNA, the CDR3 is TGCGCCAGCAGCTTGGACGATGGGACAGAGGATAACTATGGCTACACCTTC. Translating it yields CASSLDDGTEDNYGYTF.

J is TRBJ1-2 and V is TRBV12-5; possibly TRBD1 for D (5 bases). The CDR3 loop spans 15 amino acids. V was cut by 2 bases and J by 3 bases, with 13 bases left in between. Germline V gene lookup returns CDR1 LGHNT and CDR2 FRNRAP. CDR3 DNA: TGTGCTAGTGGTTTGTCCCGGGACTTAGACTATGGCTACACCTTC. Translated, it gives CASGLSRDLDYGYTF. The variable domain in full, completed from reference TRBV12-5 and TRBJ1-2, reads DARVTQTPRHKVTEMGQEVTMRCQPILGHNTVFWYRQTMMQGLELLAYFRNRAPLDDSGMPKDRFSAEMPDATLATLKIQPSEPRDSAVYFCASGLSRDLDYGYTFGSGTRLTVV.

The CDR3 is CASSEMMGLQETQYF. CDR3 DNA sequence: TGTGCCAGCAGTGAAATGATGGGGTTACAAGAGACCCAGTACTTC. V gene TRBV2 combines with J gene TRBJ2-5; D uncertain. Between the trimmed V and J ends, which lost 2 bases and 2 bases, there was a span of 12 bases. The germline gives CDR1 SNHLY, CDR2 FYNNEI. This CDR3 has 15 amino acids.

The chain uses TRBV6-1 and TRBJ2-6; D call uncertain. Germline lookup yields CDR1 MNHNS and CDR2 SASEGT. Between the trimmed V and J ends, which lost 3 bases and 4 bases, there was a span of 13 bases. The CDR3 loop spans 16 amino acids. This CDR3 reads CASSDTLGQGANVLTF. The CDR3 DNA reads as TGTGCCAGCAGTGATACCTTAGGGCAGGGGGCCAACGTCCTGACTTTC.

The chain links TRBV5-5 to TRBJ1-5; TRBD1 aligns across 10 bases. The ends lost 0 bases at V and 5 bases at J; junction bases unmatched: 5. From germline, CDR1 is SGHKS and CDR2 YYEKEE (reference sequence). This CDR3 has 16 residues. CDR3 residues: CASSLAVTGGDQPQHF. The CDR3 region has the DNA TGTGCCAGCAGCTTGGCCGTGACAGGGGGCGATCAGCCCCAGCATTTT.

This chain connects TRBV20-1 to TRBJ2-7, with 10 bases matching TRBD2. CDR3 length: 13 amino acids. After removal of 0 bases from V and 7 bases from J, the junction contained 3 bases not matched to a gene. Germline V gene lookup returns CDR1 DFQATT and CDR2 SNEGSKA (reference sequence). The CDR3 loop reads CSAREASGREQYF. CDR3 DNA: TGCAGTGCTAGAGAAGCTAGCGGGAGAGAGCAGTACTTC.

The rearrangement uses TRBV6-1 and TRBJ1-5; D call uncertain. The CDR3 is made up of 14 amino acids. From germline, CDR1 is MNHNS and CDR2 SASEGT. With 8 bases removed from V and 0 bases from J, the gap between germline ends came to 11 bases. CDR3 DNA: TGTGCCAGCGGCCCAGGAATTAGCAATCAGCCCCAGCATTTT. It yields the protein CASGPGISNQPQHF.

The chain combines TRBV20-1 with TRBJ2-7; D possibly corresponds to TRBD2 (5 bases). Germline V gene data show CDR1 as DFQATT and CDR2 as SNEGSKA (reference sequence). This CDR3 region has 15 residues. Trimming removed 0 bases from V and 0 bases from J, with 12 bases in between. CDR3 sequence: CSARDYEEGSYEQYF. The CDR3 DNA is TGCAGTGCTAGAGATTACGAAGAGGGCTCCTACGAGCAGTACTTC.

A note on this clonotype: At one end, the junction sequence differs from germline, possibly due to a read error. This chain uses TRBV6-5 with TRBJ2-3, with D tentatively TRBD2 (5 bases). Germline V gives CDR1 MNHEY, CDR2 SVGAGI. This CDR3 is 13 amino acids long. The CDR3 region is CASSPGLALTLNF. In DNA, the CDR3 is TGTGCCAGCAGTCCTGGACTGGCCTTAACACTGAATTTT.

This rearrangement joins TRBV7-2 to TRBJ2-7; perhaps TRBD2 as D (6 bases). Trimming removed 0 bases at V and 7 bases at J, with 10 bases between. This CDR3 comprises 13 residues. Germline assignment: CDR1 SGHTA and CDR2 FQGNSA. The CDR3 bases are TGTGCCAGCAGCTTAGCGGCTGCGGGAGAGCAGTACTTC. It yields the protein CASSLAAAGEQYF.

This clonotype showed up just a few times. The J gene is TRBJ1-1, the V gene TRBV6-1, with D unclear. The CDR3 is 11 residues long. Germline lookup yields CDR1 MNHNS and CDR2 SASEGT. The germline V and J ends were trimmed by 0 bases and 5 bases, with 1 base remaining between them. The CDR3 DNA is TGTGCCAGCAGTGAAGCAACTGAAGCTTTCTTT. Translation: CASSEATEAFF.

The CDR3: CASSAEQGARGNTIYF. The CDR3, as DNA: TGTGCCAGCAGCGCCGAACAGGGGGCCCGCGGAAACACCATATATTTT. The chain carries TRBV9 and TRBJ1-3; 9 bases map to TRBD1. V shed 3 bases, J shed 4 bases, and the junction held 8 bases outside the gene matches. The germline V gene encodes CDR1 SGDLS and CDR2 YYNGEE. The CDR3 is 16 residues long.

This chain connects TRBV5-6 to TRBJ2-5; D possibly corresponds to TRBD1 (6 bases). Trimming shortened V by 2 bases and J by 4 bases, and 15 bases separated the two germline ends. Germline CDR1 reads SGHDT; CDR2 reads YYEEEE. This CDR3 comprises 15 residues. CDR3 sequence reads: CASSLKTGVGETQYF. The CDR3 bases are TGTGCCAGCAGCTTAAAGACAGGTGTGGGAGAGACCCAGTACTTC. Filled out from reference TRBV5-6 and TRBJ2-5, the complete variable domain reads DAGVTQSPTHLIKTRGQQVTLRCSPKSGHDTVSWYQQALGQGPQFIFQYYEEEERQRGNFPDRFSGHQFPNYSSELNVNALLLGDSALYLCASSLKTGVGETQYFGPGTRLLVL.

CDR3 sequence: CSARELAGGFSTDTQYF. The DNA for the CDR3 is TGCAGTGCCCGGGAACTAGCGGGGGGTTTCAGCACAGATACGCAGTATTTT. The V call is TRBV20-1, the J call TRBJ2-3; 12 bases are a match to TRBD2. V lost 6 bases and J lost 0; bases outside the gene matches: 10. The germline V gene encodes CDR1 DFQATT and CDR2 SNEGSKA (reference sequence). The CDR3 loop spans 17 amino acids.

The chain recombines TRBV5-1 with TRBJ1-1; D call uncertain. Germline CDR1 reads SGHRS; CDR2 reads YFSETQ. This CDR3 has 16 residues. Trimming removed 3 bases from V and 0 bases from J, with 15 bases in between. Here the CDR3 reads CASSSLAGDLNTEAFF. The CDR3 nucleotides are TGCGCCAGCAGCTCCCTTGCTGGCGATTTGAACACTGAAGCTTTCTTT. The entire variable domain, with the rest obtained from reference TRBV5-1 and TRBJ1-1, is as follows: KAGVTQTPRYLIKTRGQQVTLSCSPISGHRSVSWYQQTPGQGLQFLFEYFSETQRNKGNFPGRFSGRQFSNSRSEMNVSTLELGDSALYLCASSSLAGDLNTEAFFGQGTRLTVV.